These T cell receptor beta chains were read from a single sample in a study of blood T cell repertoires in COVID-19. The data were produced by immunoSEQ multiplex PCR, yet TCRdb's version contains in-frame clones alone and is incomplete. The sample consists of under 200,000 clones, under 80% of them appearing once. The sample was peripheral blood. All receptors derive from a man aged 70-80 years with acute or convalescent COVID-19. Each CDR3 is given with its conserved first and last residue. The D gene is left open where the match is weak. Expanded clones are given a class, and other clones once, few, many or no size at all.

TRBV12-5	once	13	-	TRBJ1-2	CASGPASNYGYTF	TGTGCTAGTGGTCCCGCGTCTAACTATGGCTACACCTTC
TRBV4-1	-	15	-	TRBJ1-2	CASSQDRQQSYGYTF	TGCGCCAGCAGCCAAGATCGACAGCAGAGCTATGGCTACACCTTC
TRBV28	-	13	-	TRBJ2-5	CASSRDSRGTQYF	TGTGCCAGCAGCCGGGACTCTCGCGGGACCCAGTACTTC
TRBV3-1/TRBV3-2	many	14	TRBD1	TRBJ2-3	CASTSGQGLDTQYF	TGTGCCAGCACCTCGGGACAGGGGTTAGATACGCAGTATTTT
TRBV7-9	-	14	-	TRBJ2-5	CASSLLSDQETQYF	TGTGCCAGCAGCTTACTCAGCGATCAAGAGACCCAGTACTTC
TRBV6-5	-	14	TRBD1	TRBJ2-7	CASSSQGGAYEQYF	TGTGCCAGCAGTTCACAGGGGGGAGCCTACGAGCAGTACTTC
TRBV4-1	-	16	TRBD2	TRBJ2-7	CASSHGFSGADYEQYF	TGCGCCAGCAGCCATGGTTTTAGCGGGGCCGATTACGAGCAGTACTTC
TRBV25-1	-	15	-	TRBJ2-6	CASSESPLGANVLTF	TGTGCCAGCAGTGAATCTCCGTTAGGGGCCAACGTCCTGACTTTC
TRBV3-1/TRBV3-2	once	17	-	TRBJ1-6	CASSQVWSGSYNSPLHF	TGTGCCAGCAGCCAAGTATGGTCGGGCTCCTATAATTCACCCCTCCACTTT
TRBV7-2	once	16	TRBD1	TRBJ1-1	CASSLRQGGWRTEAFF	TGTGCCAGCAGCCTAAGACAGGGGGGTTGGAGGACTGAAGCTTTCTTT
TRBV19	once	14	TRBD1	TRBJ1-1	CASSNQGGTTEAFF	TGTGCCAGTAGTAACCAGGGGGGAACAACTGAAGCTTTCTTT
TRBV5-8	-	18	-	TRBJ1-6	CASSFLFSSSSYNSPLHF	TGTGCCAGCAGCTTTTTATTTAGTTCGAGCTCCTATAATTCACCCCTCCACTTT
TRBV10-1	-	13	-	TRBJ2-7	CASSVASSYEQYF	TGCGCCAGCAGTGTTGCGAGCTCCTACGAGCAGTACTTC
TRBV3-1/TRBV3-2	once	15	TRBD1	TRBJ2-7	CASSPGQGNAYEQYF	TGTGCCAGCAGCCCCGGACAGGGTAACGCCTACGAGCAGTACTTC
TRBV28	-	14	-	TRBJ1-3	CASSLLQGKNTIYF	TGTGCCAGCAGTTTACTTCAGGGGAAGAACACCATATATTTT
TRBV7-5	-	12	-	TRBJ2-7	CVRSPSSYEQYF	TGTGTCAGAAGCCCGAGCTCCTACGAGCAGTACTTC
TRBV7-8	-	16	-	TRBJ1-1	CASRTTGFGGNTEAFF	TGTGCCAGCAGGACTACAGGGTTTGGGGGGAACACTGAAGCTTTCTTT
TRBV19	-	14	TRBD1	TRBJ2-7	CASSWDRDAYEQYF	TGTGCCAGTAGTTGGGACAGGGATGCCTACGAGCAGTACTTC
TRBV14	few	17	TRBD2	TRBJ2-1	CASSQGPGTSDYNEQFF	TGTGCCAGCAGCCAGGGTCCCGGGACTAGCGACTACAATGAGCAGTTCTTC
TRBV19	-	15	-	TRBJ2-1	CASSIQANSYNEQFF	TGTGCCAGTAGTATACAAGCGAACTCCTACAATGAGCAGTTCTTC
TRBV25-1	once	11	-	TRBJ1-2	CASHRLDILYF	TGTGCCAGTCATAGATTGGACATTTTATACTTC
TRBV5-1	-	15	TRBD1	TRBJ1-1	CASRPFTGVNTEAFF	TGCGCCAGCAGGCCTTTTACAGGGGTGAACACTGAAGCTTTCTTT
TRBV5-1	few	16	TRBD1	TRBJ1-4	CASSVLPGTGTEKLFF	TGCGCCAGCAGCGTACTACCCGGGACAGGGACTGAAAAACTGTTTTTT
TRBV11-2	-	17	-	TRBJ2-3	CASSLQREFTSTDTQYF	TGTGCCAGCAGCCTACAACGGGAATTCACCAGCACAGATACGCAGTATTTT
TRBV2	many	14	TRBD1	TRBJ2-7	CASRPGQGSYEQYF	TGTGCCAGCAGGCCGGGACAGGGGTCCTACGAGCAGTACTTC
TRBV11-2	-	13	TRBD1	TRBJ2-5	CASSQTGFETQYF	TGTGCCAGCAGCCAGACAGGGTTTGAGACCCAGTACTTC
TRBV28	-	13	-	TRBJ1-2	CASSYRQGGGYTF	TGTGCCAGCTCTTACCGGCAGGGCGGTGGCTACACCTTC
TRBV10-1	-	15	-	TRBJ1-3	CASSESGTYGNTIYF	TGCGCCAGCAGTGAGTCGGGCACCTATGGAAACACCATATATTTT
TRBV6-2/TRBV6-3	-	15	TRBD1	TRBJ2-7	CASSLTTGAPYEQYF	TGTGCCAGCAGTCTTACGACAGGGGCCCCCTACGAGCAGTACTTC
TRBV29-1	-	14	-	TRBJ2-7	CSVAPDRSSYEQYF	TGCAGCGTTGCCCCCGACAGGAGCTCCTACGAGCAGTACTTC
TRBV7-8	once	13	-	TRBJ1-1	CASSLGTGTEAFF	TGTGCCAGCAGCTTAGGTACCGGCACTGAAGCTTTCTTT
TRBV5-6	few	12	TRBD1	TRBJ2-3	CASKGAADTQYF	TGTGCCAGCAAGGGGGCGGCAGATACGCAGTATTTT
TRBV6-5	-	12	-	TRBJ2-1	CASSTQGYEQFF	TGTGCCAGCAGTACACAGGGCTATGAGCAGTTCTTC
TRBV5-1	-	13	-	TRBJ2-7	CASSLVAGYEQYF	TGCGCCAGCAGCTTGGTCGCCGGCTACGAGCAGTACTTC
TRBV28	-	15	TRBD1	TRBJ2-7	CASSFPDRGRGEQYF	TGTGCCAGCAGTTTCCCGGATAGGGGGCGAGGCGAGCAGTACTTC
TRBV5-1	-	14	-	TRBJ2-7	CASSIGERTYEQYF	TGCGCCAGCAGCATAGGGGAAAGGACCTACGAGCAGTACTTC
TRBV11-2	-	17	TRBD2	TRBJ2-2	CASSSSLGGGMTGELFF	TGTGCCAGCAGCTCATCCCTTGGGGGGGGGATGACCGGGGAGCTGTTTTTT
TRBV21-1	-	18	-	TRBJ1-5	CASSGRTGNLNSNQPQHF	TGTGCCAGCAGCGGACGGACAGGGAACCTCAATAGCAATCAGCCCCAGCATTTT
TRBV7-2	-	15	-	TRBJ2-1	CASSLRTAGGNEQFF	TGTGCCAGCAGCCTCCGGACGGCCGGAGGCAATGAGCAGTTCTTC
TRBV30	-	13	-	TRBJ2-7	CAWTLGGADEQYF	TGTGCCTGGACCCTAGGGGGGGCAGACGAGCAGTACTTC
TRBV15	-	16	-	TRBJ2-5	CATSRDAVPGVETQYF	TGTGCCACCAGCAGAGACGCGGTGCCAGGGGTAGAGACCCAGTACTTC
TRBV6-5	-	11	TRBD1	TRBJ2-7	CASTGGYEQYF	TGTGCCAGCACAGGGGGTTACGAGCAGTACTTC
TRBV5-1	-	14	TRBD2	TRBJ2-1	CASSGGESYNEQFF	TGCGCCAGCAGCGGGGGGGAATCCTACAATGAGCAGTTCTTC
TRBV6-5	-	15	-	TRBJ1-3	CASRREQLSGNTIYF	TGTGCCAGCAGAAGGGAGCAACTCTCTGGAAACACCATATATTTT
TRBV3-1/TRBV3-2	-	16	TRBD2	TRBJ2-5	CASSPSSGRPQETQYF	TGTGCCAGCAGCCCCTCAAGCGGGAGGCCCCAAGAGACCCAGTACTTC
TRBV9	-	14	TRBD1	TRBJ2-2	CASKGGQSTGELFF	TGTGCCAGCAAAGGGGGCCAGAGCACCGGGGAGCTGTTTTTT
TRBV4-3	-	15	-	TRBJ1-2	CASSPYPGGLDGYTF	TGCGCCAGCAGCCCCTACCCGGGGGGTTTAGACGGCTACACCTTC
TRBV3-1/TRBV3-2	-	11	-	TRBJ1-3	CASSLRDTIYF	TGTGCCAGCAGCCTCCGGGACACCATATATTTT
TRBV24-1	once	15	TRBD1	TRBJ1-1	CATSEAGQGNTEAFF	TGTGCCACCAGTGAAGCCGGACAGGGGAACACTGAAGCTTTCTTT
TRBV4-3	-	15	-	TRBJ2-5	CASSQEQAPRETQYF	TGCGCCAGCAGCCAAGAGCAGGCCCCCCGCGAGACCCAGTACTTC
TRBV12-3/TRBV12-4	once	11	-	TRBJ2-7	CASGGAVEQYF	TGTGCCAGCGGGGGGGCGGTTGAGCAGTACTTC
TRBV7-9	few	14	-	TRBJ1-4	CASSLGQPDEKLFF	TGTGCCAGCAGCCTAGGACAGCCCGACGAAAAACTGTTTTTT
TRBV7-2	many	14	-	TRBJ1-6	CASSLATNNSPLHF	TGTGCCAGCAGCTTAGCGACAAATAATTCACCCCTCCACTTT
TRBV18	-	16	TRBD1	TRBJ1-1	CASSAKTLGQGTEAFF	TGTGCCAGCTCAGCTAAAACCCTGGGACAGGGAACTGAAGCTTTCTTT
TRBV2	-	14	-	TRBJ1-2	CASSDDGGFHGYTF	TGTGCCAGCAGTGACGATGGGGGGTTCCATGGCTACACCTTC
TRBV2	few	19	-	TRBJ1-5	CASSEGGQGFWNSNQPQHF	TGTGCCAGCAGTGAAGGCGGGCAAGGCTTTTGGAATAGCAATCAGCCCCAGCATTTT